The 21 T cell receptor beta chains presented below share a single source sample, sequenced in a study of OX40 agonist ivuxolimab in advanced cancers. Sequencing was performed with immunoSEQ multiplex PCR; in TCRdb, only in-frame clones are kept and a portion is missing. The data contain 65,000 to 90,000 clones, about 94% of them singletons. The starting material was CD4+ or CD8+ T cells sorted from blood, obtained in a trial of the OX40 agonist ivuxolimab. The receptor source for this set is an adult with an advanced solid tumor such as melanoma, head and neck, liver or kidney cancer.

The rearrangement uses TRBV4-1 and TRBJ2-5; D is unclear. Germline CDR1 and CDR2: MGHRA and YSYEKL. V shed 0 bases and J shed 2 bases, with 10 bases lying between them. The CDR3 has 15 residues. The CDR3 nucleotides read TGCGCCAGCAGCCAAGACCCTGCCGGGCAAGAGACCCAGTACTTC. Translation gives CASSQDPAGQETQYF.

V and J are TRBV10-1 and TRBJ2-2; TRBD2 matches at 12 bases. With V trimmed by 3 bases and J by 2 bases, 7 bases remained unmatched. CDR1 is WNHNN, CDR2 SYGVQD, per germline (reference sequence). This CDR3 contains 18 residues. CDR3 nucleotides: TGCGCCAGCAGTGACCTCGGACTAGCGGGGTTTAACACCGGGGAGCTGTTTTTT. The encoded protein is CASSDLGLAGFNTGELFF.

The V and J genes are TRBV9 and TRBJ2-1, with D perhaps given as TRBD1 or TRBD2 (5 bases each). The CDR3 sequence is 17 residues long. Trimming pared 2 bases from V and 1 base from J, leaving 16 bases between. Per the germline V gene, CDR1 is SGDLS and CDR2 is YYNGEE. Here the CDR3 DNA reads TGTGCCAGCAGCGTGCCTTCCGGGACGCCTTCCTACAATGAGCAGTTCTTC. It encodes CASSVPSGTPSYNEQFF.

This clone was observed once. V is TRBV7-6 and J is TRBJ2-7, with 9 bases that match TRBD2. The CDR3 extends over 17 amino acids. CDR1 and CDR2 from the germline V gene are SGHVS and FNYEAQ. After removal of 5 bases from V and 0 bases from J, the junction contained 11 bases not matched to a gene. As DNA, the CDR3 is TGTGCCAGCAGCGCGGGACCTAGCGGGGAGATCTCCTACGAGCAGTACTTC. Translation: CASSAGPSGEISYEQYF. The full variable domain, in which reference TRBV7-6 and TRBJ2-7 provide the parts outside the CDR3, is GAGVSQSPRYKVTKRGQDVALRCDPISGHVSLYWYRQALGQGPEFLTYFNYEAQQDKSGLPNDRFSAERPEGSISTLTIQRTEQRDSAMYRCASSAGPSGEISYEQYFGPGTRLTVT.

This chain links TRBV5-4 with TRBJ2-1, with a weak D call TRBD1 (6 bases). The V end lost 5 bases, the J end lost 0 bases, and 15 bases lay between the germline ends. This CDR3 is 16 amino acids long. Looked up from germline, CDR1 is SGHNT and CDR2 is YYREEE (reference sequence). This chain's CDR3 is CASRFGGEGSYNEQFF. The CDR3 nucleotides are TGTGCCAGCAGGTTTGGGGGCGAGGGCTCCTACAATGAGCAGTTCTTC.

The V and J genes are TRBV9 and TRBJ2-3, with unresolved D. Trimming shortened V by 1 base and J by 1 base, and 7 bases separated the two germline ends. In germline, CDR1 is SGDLS, CDR2 YYNGEE. This CDR3 region has 14 residues. This CDR3 is CASSVIGGTDTQYF. In nucleotides, the CDR3 is TGTGCCAGCAGCGTAATTGGCGGCACAGATACGCAGTATTTT.

The chain is built from TRBV7-9 and TRBJ1-2; 7 nucleotides line up with TRBD1. This CDR3 contains 13 residues. The germline gives CDR1 SEHNR, CDR2 FQNEAQ (reference sequence). V shed 5 bases, J shed 4 bases, and the junction held 4 bases outside the gene matches. The CDR3 loop is CASSMGQSYGYTF. DNA for the CDR3: TGTGCCAGCAGCATGGGACAGTCCTATGGCTACACCTTC. Combining the CDR3 with reference TRBV7-9 and TRBJ1-2 gives the whole variable domain DTGVSQNPRHKITKRGQNVTFRCDPISEHNRLYWYRQTLGQGPEFLTYFQNEAQLEKSRLLSDRFSAERPKGSFSTLEIQRTEQGDSAMYLCASSMGQSYGYTFGSGTRLTVV.

The chain carries TRBV11-2 and TRBJ2-7; D unresolved. The ends were cut back, 1 base at V and 7 bases at J, with 5 bases in the middle. Looked up from germline, CDR1 is SGHAT and CDR2 is FQNNGV. This CDR3 comprises 11 residues. CDR3 amino acids: CASSLVEEQYF. The CDR3 DNA sequence: TGTGCCAGCAGCTTAGTGGAGGAGCAGTACTTC.

The V call is TRBV9, the J call TRBJ2-7, with 8 bases that match TRBD2. The CDR3 runs 15 residues. From germline, CDR1 is SGDLS and CDR2 YYNGEE. V lost 3 bases, J lost 3 bases, and 8 bases stayed unmatched. CDR3 loop: CASSGARGDHYEQYF. CDR3 coding DNA: TGTGCCAGCAGCGGAGCGCGGGGGGACCACTACGAGCAGTACTTC.

This clone was seen a handful of times. The chain recombines TRBV6-4 with TRBJ2-1, with D perhaps TRBD2 (5 bases). The CDR3 sequence is 13 residues long. With 2 bases removed from V and 4 bases from J, the gap between germline ends came to 6 bases. CDR1 is MRHNA and CDR2 is SNTAGT in the germline V gene. This chain's CDR3 is CASSDREYNEQFF. In nucleotides, the CDR3 is TGTGCCAGCAGTGACAGGGAGTACAATGAGCAGTTCTTC.

The V call is TRBV27, the J call TRBJ2-5, with 9 bases lining up with TRBD2. The ends lost 3 bases at V and 5 bases at J; junction bases unmatched: 7. Germline-derived CDR1 and CDR2 are MNHEY and SMNVEV (reference sequence). The CDR3 has 15 amino acids. CDR3 DNA: TGTGCCAGCAGTTTCGGTAGCGGGGGCAGGGAGACCCAGTACTTC. As protein: CASSFGSGGRETQYF.

This clone was seen a single time. This rearrangement joins TRBV5-1 to TRBJ2-4, with 9 bases matching TRBD1. The CDR3 is 16 amino acids. CDR1 is SGHRS, CDR2 YFSETQ, per germline. The ends lost 2 bases at V and 2 bases at J; junction bases unmatched: 5. The CDR3 sequence is CASSLGDRETKNIQYF. CDR3 sequence (DNA): TGCGCCAGCAGCTTAGGGGACAGGGAAACCAAAAACATTCAGTACTTC.

For the CDR3, the DNA is TGTGCCAGTAACCCGGGACTACTCTACGAGCAGTACTTC. It codes for CASNPGLLYEQYF. V gene TRBV19 combines with J gene TRBJ2-7; 7 nucleotides line up with TRBD2. Germline lookup yields CDR1 LNHDA and CDR2 SQIVND (reference sequence). After removal of 7 bases from V and 3 bases from J, the junction contained 6 bases not matched to a gene. This CDR3 region has 13 residues.

The V gene is TRBV29-1, the J gene TRBJ1-2; D perhaps matches TRBD1 (5 bases). V shed 7 bases and J shed 7 bases, with 19 bases lying between them. The germline CDR1 and CDR2 sequences are SQVTM and ANQGSEA. CDR3 length equals 13 residues. The CDR3 loop is CSEDSQVSSGYTF. DNA for the CDR3: TGCAGCGAAGACAGCCAGGTGTCGAGTGGCTACACCTTC.

This chain connects TRBV5-1 to TRBJ2-7; 9 bases map to TRBD1. The CDR3 consists of 15 residues. V lost 0 bases to trimming and J lost 3 bases; unmatched junction nucleotides: 4. CDR1 is SGHRS, CDR2 YFSETQ, per germline. The CDR3 DNA is TGCGCCAGCAGCTTGGACAGGGGGCAATACTACGAGCAGTACTTC. Amino acids: CASSLDRGQYYEQYF.

V usage is TRBV27 and J usage is TRBJ2-7; D gene ambiguous. With 5 bases removed from V and 3 bases from J, the gap between germline ends came to 8 bases. The CDR3 is 12 residues long. The germline V gene has CDR1 MNHEY and CDR2 SMNVEV (reference sequence). CDR3 residues: CASSPLGYEQYF. The CDR3 coding sequence is TGTGCCAGCAGTCCCCTCGGCTACGAGCAGTACTTC.

The J gene is TRBJ2-1, the V gene TRBV6-5; maybe TRBD2 (5 bases). Trimming removed 6 bases from V and 9 bases from J, with 21 bases in between. Germline lookup yields CDR1 MNHEY and CDR2 SVGAGI. This CDR3 region has 15 residues. Here the CDR3 reads CASRSGMEVELEQFF. CDR3 sequence (DNA): TGTGCCAGCAGGTCGGGGATGGAAGTGGAACTTGAGCAGTTCTTC.

This chain links TRBV5-6 with TRBJ2-2; tentative D call: TRBD2 (6 bases). Trimming left V 0 bases short and J 6 bases short, with 18 bases between. Germline values: CDR1 SGHDT, CDR2 YYEEEE. The CDR3 covers 17 residues. The CDR3 loop reads CASSLEGPGRYSGELFF. The CDR3 DNA reads TGTGCCAGCAGCTTGGAGGGTCCAGGGAGGTACTCCGGGGAGCTGTTTTTT.

The chain carries TRBV7-2 and TRBJ1-5; D may be TRBD1 (5 bases). CDR1 SGHTA and CDR2 FQGNSA come from the germline V gene. The CDR3 is made up of 14 amino acids. Between the trimmed V and J ends, which lost 6 bases and 6 bases, there was a span of 15 bases. The chain's CDR3 is CASRPGRGGQPQHF. In DNA form, the CDR3 reads TGTGCCAGCAGGCCGGGAAGGGGCGGTCAGCCCCAGCATTTT.

The chain couples TRBV25-1 to TRBJ2-2; no firm D call. Germline loops: CDR1 MGHDK, CDR2 SYGVNS. Trimming left V 3 bases short and J 6 bases short, with 14 bases between. The CDR3 runs 15 residues. The CDR3 region is CASSDRTSPPGELFF. The CDR3 DNA reads TGTGCCAGCAGTGATAGGACCTCCCCTCCCGGGGAGCTGTTTTTT.

The chain uses TRBV5-1 and TRBJ2-3, with D possibly TRBD1 on 5 matching bases. CDR3 length: 14 amino acids. Germline CDR1 reads SGHRS; CDR2 reads YFSETQ. The V end was cut by 2 bases, the J end by 4 bases, with 11 bases between. This CDR3 reads CASSFTAGSDTQYF. The CDR3 nucleotides are TGCGCCAGCAGCTTCACGGCAGGGTCAGATACGCAGTATTTT.